A selection of T cell receptor beta chains follows, all from one sample in a study of long-term antiretroviral therapy in people with HIV. Measured with immunoSEQ multiplex PCR; TCRdb has only the in-frame clones, and not every one. The sample has 20,000 or so clones; over 70% are singletons. The sequences come from unsorted PBMCs, collected 0.5 years before starting antiretroviral therapy. The receptors were sampled from a man aged 18 to 30 with HIV. The conserved cysteine and the conserved F or W are not part of the CDR3 here. A D gene is named only where the DNA matches it firmly.

D,V,J,CDR3
-,TRBV19,TRBJ2-2,ASSIMVPGELF
-,TRBV19,TRBJ2-1,ASSEGFHSYNEQF
TRBD1,TRBV28,TRBJ1-1,ASSLPGGRTEAF
-,TRBV7-9,TRBJ2-1,ASSSTTRGNEQF
-,TRBV27,TRBJ2-5,ASSSGITAQETQY
TRBD2,TRBV19,TRBJ2-1,ASSAGLAGGPMGRNEQF
TRBD2,TRBV7-9,TRBJ2-7,ASSPTSGSPYEQY
-,TRBV6-6,TRBJ2-4,ASRLPGLPDPDIQY
TRBD1,TRBV6-5,TRBJ1-5,ASSPQGGSNQPQH
TRBD2,TRBV6-5,TRBJ2-3,ASSYGGSADTQY
-,TRBV4-3,TRBJ1-1,ASSQDRGGGTEAF
-,TRBV5-1,TRBJ2-1,ASSLAGVSSYNEQF
-,TRBV12-5,TRBJ2-7,ASGFSYEQY
-,TRBV11-2,TRBJ2-3,ASSLGWQGTDTQY
-,TRBV2,TRBJ2-1,ASSEYYGTVMRENEQF
-,TRBV7-9,TRBJ1-1,ASSLVALENTEAF
-,TRBV5-1,TRBJ1-5,ASSLQDAQPQH
TRBD1,TRBV6-6,TRBJ2-7,ASSPRTGPSYEQY
-,TRBV29-1,TRBJ1-1,SVYFLGLGAEAF
-,TRBV27,TRBJ2-1,ASRGSYAEQF
TRBD2,TRBV25-1,TRBJ2-7,ASSVGTSGIWGEQY
-,TRBV4-3,TRBJ2-7,ASSQGLQLYEQY
TRBD2,TRBV7-3,TRBJ2-1,ASSLEGLAGGGYNEQF
-,TRBV7-6,TRBJ2-7,ASSEGTASYEQY
-,TRBV6-6,TRBJ2-2,ASSNLRGSNTGELF
-,TRBV19,TRBJ2-7,ASSHRYEQY
TRBD2,TRBV27,TRBJ2-7,ASSRLSGSSYEQY
-,TRBV7-6,TRBJ2-1,ASSDTAGTYNEQF
-,TRBV5-1,TRBJ1-2,ASSLEMGRADINYGYT
TRBD2,TRBV10-1,TRBJ2-3,ASLGTSGRGADTQY
TRBD2,TRBV10-3,TRBJ2-1,AISELAGTSNEQF
-,TRBV19,TRBJ2-3,ASSIVPSLHDYTQY
TRBD2,TRBV7-3,TRBJ2-3,ASSLTSGSTDTQY
TRBD1,TRBV13,TRBJ2-1,ASSPLGQGGSEQF
-,TRBV4-1,TRBJ1-1,ASSQVTGKSAEAF
TRBD1,TRBV27,TRBJ2-2,ASREGAYTGELF
-,TRBV4-1,TRBJ1-1,ASSPSPREGAF
-,TRBV7-9,TRBJ1-1,ASSLGGSNTEAF
TRBD1,TRBV5-6,TRBJ1-2,ASSLVAGGNYGYT
TRBD1,TRBV27,TRBJ2-7,ASRPTGGIHEQY
-,TRBV6-5,TRBJ2-7,ASSYRASYEQY
-,TRBV19,TRBJ1-2,ASAPQNRGGHGYT